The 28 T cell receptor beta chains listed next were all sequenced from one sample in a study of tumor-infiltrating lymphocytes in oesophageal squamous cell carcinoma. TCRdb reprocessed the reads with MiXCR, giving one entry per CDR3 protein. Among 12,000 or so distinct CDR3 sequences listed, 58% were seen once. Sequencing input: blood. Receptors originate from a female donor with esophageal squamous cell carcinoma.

The CDR3 protein is CASRQAGETQYF. The CDR3 DNA is TGTGCCAGTCGACAGGCGGGGGAGACCCAGTACTTC. V usage is TRBV19 and J usage is TRBJ2-5; D is tentatively TRBD1 or TRBD2 (6 bases each). This CDR3 spans 12 amino acids. Germline loops: CDR1 LNHDA, CDR2 SQIVND (reference sequence). V was pared by 8 bases and J by 5 bases, with 12 bases between.

The CDR3 sequence: CASIGTGGKNYEQFF. The CDR3 nucleotides read TGTGCCAGCATCGGAACAGGGGGCAAAAACTACGAGCAGTTCTTC. The V gene is TRBV6-1, the J gene TRBJ1-2; the match to TRBD1 covers 9 bases. With the DNA end fitting TRBJ2-1 better, the J assignment may be wrong. The CDR3 spans 15 residues. Germline-derived CDR1 and CDR2 are MNHNS and SASEGT.

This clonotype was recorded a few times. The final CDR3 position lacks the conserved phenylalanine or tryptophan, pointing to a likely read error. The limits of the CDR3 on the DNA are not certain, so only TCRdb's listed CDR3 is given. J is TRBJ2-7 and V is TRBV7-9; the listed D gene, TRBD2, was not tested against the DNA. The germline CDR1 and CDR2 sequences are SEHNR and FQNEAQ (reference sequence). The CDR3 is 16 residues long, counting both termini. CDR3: CASSPTRRWSGGTFGS.

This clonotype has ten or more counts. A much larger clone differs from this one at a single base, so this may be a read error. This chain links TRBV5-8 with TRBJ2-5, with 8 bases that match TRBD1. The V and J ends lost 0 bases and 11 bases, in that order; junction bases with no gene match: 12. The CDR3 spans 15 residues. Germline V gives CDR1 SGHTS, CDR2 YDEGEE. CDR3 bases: TGTGCCAGCAGCTTGGCAGGGGGCGATTGGAATGAGCAGTACTTC. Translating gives CASSLAGGDWNEQYF.

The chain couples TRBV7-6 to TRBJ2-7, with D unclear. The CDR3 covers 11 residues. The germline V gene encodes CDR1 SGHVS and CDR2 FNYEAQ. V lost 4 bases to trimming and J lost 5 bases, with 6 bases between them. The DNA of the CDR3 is TGTGCCAGCAGCTCCTACCACGAGCAGTACTTC. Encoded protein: CASSSYHEQYF.

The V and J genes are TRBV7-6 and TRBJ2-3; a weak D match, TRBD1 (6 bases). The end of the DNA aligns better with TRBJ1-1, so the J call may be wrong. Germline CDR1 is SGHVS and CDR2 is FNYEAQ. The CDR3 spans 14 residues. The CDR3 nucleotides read TGTGCCAGCAGCTTAGTGGGGGCGAGCACTGAAGCTTTCTTT. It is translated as CASSLVGASTEAFF.

CDR3 amino acids: CAARLTEGTEAFF. The DNA of the CDR3 is TGTGCCGCCAGGCTCACCGAGGGCACTGAAGCTTTCTTT. V and J are TRBV6-6 and TRBJ2-3; D uncertain. The J call is uncertain, as TRBJ1-1 better fits the DNA end. Germline CDR1 is MNHNY and CDR2 is SVGAGI (reference sequence). This CDR3 spans 13 amino acids.

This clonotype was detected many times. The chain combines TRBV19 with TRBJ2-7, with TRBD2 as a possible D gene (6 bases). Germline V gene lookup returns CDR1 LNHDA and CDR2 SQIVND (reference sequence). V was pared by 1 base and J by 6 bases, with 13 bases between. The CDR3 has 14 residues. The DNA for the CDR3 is TGTGCCAGTAGTATAGCGGGAGAAATTTCCGAGCAGTACTTC. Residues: CASSIAGEISEQYF.

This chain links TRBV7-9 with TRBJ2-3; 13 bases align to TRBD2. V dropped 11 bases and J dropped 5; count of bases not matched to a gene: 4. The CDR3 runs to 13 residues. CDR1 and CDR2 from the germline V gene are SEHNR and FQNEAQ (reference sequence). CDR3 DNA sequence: TGTGCCTTCGGGACTAGCGGGATAGATACGCAGTATTTT. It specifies CAFGTSGIDTQYF.

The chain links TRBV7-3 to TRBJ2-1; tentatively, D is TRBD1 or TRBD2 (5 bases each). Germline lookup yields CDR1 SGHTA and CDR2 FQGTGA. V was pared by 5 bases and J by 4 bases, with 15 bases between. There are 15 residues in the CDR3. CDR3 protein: CASSAPGTGYNEQFF. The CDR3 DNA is TGTGCCAGCAGCGCCCCCGGGACGGGATACAATGAGCAGTTCTTC.

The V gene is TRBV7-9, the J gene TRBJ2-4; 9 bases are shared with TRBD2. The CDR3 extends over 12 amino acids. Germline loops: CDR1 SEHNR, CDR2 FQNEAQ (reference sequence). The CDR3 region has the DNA TGTGCTATAGCGGGGGACAAAAACATTCAGTACTTC. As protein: CAIAGDKNIQYF.

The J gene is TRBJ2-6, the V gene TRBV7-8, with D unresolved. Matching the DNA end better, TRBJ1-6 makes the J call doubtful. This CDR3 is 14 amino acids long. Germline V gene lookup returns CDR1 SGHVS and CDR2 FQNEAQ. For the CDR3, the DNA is TGTGCCAGCAGCCCTGACCCCTATAATTCACCCCTCCACTTT. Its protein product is CASSPDPYNSPLHF.

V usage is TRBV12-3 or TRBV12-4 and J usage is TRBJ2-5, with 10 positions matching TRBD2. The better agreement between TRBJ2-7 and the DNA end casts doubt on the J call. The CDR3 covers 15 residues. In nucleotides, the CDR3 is TGTGCCAGCAAGACGGGACTAGCGACCTCCTACGAGCAGTACTTC. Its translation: CASKTGLATSYEQYF.

The CDR3 is CASSDQVLVGYTF. The CDR3 nucleotides read TGTGCCAGCAGCGATCAGGTCTTGGTTGGCTACACCTTC. The chain couples TRBV7-2 to TRBJ2-1; no clear D. Near its end, the DNA agrees better with TRBJ1-2, so the J call may be wrong. The CDR3 is 13 residues long. The germline V gene encodes CDR1 SGHTA and CDR2 FQGNSA.

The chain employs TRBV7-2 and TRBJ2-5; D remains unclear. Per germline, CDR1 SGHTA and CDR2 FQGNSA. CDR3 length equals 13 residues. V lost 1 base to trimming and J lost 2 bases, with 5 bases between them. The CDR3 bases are TGTGCCAGCAGCTTAGTCTTACAAGAGACCCAGTACTTC. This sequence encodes CASSLVLQETQYF.

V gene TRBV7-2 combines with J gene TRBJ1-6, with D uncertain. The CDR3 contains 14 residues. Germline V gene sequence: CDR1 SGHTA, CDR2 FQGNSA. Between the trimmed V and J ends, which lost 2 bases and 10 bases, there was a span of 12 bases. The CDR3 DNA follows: TGTGCCAGCAGCTTAAGCCCAGCAGCCTCACCCCTCCACTTT. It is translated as CASSLSPAASPLHF.

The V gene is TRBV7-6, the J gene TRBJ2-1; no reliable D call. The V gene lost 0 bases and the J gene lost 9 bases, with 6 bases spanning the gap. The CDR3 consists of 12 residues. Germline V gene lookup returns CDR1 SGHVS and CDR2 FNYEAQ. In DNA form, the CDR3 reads TGTGCCAGCAGCTTAGCCGTTAGTGAGCAGTTCTTC. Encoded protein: CASSLAVSEQFF.

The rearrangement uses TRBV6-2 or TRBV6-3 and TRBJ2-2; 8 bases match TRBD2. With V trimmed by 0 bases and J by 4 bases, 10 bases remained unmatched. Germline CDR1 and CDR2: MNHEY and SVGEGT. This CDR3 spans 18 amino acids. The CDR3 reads CASSYSPGGPKSTGELFF. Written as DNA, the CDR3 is TGTGCCAGCAGTTACTCCCCGGGGGGGCCGAAGAGCACCGGGGAGCTGTTTTTT.

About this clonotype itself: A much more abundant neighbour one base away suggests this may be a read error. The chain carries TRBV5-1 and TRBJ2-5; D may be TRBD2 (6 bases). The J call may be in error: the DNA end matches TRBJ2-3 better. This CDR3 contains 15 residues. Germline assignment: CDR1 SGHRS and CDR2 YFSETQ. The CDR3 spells CASSSKGGRTNTQYF. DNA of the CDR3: TGCGCCAGCAGCTCTAAGGGAGGAAGGACAAATACGCAGTATTTT.

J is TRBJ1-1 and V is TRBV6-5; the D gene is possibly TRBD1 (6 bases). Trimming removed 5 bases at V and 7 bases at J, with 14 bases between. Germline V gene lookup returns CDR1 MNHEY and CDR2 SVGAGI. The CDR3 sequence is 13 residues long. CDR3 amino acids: CASSEEGGGEAFF. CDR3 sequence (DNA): TGTGCCAGCAGTGAAGAAGGGGGAGGTGAAGCTTTCTTT.

CDR3 nucleotide sequence: TGTGCCAGCAGCGGCGGGGACAATAATGTCTACGAGCAGTACTTC. Amino acids: CASSGGDNNVYEQYF. The chain has TRBV7-2 and TRBJ2-5, with D possibly called TRBD1 or TRBD2 (6 bases each). The J call is in doubt because the DNA end fits TRBJ2-7 better. The germline gives CDR1 SGHTA, CDR2 FQGNSA. The CDR3 is made up of 15 amino acids.

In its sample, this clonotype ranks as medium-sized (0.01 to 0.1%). The CDR3 region has the DNA TGTGCCAGCAGTTTGGATGGGGGGAGGTACAATGAGCAGTTCTTC. Translating gives CASSLDGGRYNEQFF. The chain is built from TRBV6-2 or TRBV6-3 and TRBJ2-1; perhaps TRBD2 as D (6 bases). The CDR3 is made up of 15 amino acids. Trimming removed 4 bases from V and 4 bases from J, with 14 bases in between. The germline gives CDR1 MNHEY, CDR2 SVGEGT.

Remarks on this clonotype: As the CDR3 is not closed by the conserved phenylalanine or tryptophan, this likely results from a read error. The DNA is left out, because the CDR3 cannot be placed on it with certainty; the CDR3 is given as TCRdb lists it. The CDR3: CASHEQVGGSQYFGN. The genes are TRBV6-6 and TRBJ2-5; the D segment call TRBD1 is taken from the table without a DNA check. Germline V gives CDR1 MNHNY, CDR2 SVGAGI (reference sequence). The CDR3 is 15 residues long, ends included.

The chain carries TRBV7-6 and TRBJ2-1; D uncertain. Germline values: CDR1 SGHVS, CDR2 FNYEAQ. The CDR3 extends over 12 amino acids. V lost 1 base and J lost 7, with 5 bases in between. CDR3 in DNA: TGTGCCAGCAGCTTAGGTATGAATGAGCAGTTCTTC. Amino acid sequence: CASSLGMNEQFF.

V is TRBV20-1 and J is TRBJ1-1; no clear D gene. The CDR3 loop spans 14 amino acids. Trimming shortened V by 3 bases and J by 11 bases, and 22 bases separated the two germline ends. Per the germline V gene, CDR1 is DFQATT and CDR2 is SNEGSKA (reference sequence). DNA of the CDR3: TGCAGTGCTAGCCCCCCCAGGTCGGGAGGGCTTGCTTTCTTT. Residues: CSASPPRSGGLAFF.

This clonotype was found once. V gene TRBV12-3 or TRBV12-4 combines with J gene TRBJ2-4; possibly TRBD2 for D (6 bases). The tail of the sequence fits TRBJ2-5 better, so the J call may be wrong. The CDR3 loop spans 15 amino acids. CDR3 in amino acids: CASSLRREKGETQYF. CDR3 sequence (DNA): TGTGCCAGCAGTTTAAGGAGGGAAAAAGGAGAGACCCAGTACTTC.

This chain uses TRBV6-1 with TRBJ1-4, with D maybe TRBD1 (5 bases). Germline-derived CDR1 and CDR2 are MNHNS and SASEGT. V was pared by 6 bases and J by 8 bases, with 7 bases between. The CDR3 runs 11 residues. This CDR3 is CASRGGEKLFF. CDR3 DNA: TGTGCCAGCAGGGGGGGAGAAAAACTGTTTTTT.

DNA of the CDR3: TGTGCCAGCAGCCCCGGGACAGGGTCCGACGCTTTCTTT. This translates into CASSPGTGSDAFF. The genes are TRBV11-3 and TRBJ1-1; 9 bases align to TRBD1. V gave up 5 bases and J gave up 11 bases; unmatched junction bases: 9. This CDR3 spans 13 amino acids. Germline CDR1 reads SGHNT; CDR2 reads YENEEA.